These 29 T cell receptor beta chains were all obtained from the same sample, sequenced in a study of blood T cell repertoires in COVID-19. Profiled with immunoSEQ multiplex PCR; TCRdb holds only in-frame clones, not every one. The sample has just over 90,000 clones, 90% seen once; the top ten hold roughly 1.5%. The material sequenced was peripheral blood. The receptors originated from a human donor with active COVID-19. The donor label of this sample is uncertain.

CDR3 loop: CATSSRENRDTEAFF. As DNA, the CDR3 is TGTGCCACCAGCTCGAGAGAAAACAGGGACACTGAAGCTTTCTTT. V gene TRBV24-1 combines with J gene TRBJ1-1; a possible D gene is TRBD1 (6 bases). V dropped 7 bases and J dropped 3 bases, with 17 bases sitting between them. The germline CDR1 and CDR2 sequences are KGHDR and SFDVKD. CDR3 length equals 15 residues.

The chain couples TRBV6-6 to TRBJ1-1; D perhaps matches TRBD1 (6 bases). V lost 6 bases to trimming and J lost 4 bases, with 15 bases between them. The CDR3 covers 14 residues. Germline CDR1 and CDR2: MNHNY and SVGAGI (reference sequence). As DNA, the CDR3 is TGTGCCAGCAGGAATAAACAGGGACCCACTGAAGCTTTCTTT. This encodes CASRNKQGPTEAFF.

The V gene is TRBV7-9, the J gene TRBJ1-2, with D perhaps TRBD1 (6 bases). The CDR3 extends over 15 amino acids. Trimming stripped 2 bases from V and 6 bases from J, with 16 bases between. Germline values: CDR1 SEHNR, CDR2 FQNEAQ (reference sequence). CDR3 in DNA: TGTGCCAGCAGCTTACTTTCCCAGGGGTCGCATGGCTACACCTTC. Its protein is CASSLLSQGSHGYTF.

The genes are TRBV6-1 and TRBJ1-2, with TRBD1 matching 9 bases. The CDR3 has 15 residues. J gave up 5 bases and V 0 bases, and 4 bases lay outside the gene matches. CDR1 MNHNS and CDR2 SASEGT come from the germline V gene. CDR3 in DNA: TGTGCCAGCAGTGAAGCGGGGACAGGGTGGTATGGCTACACCTTC. Amino acid sequence: CASSEAGTGWYGYTF.

V is TRBV7-8 and J is TRBJ2-3; perhaps TRBD2 as D (5 bases). The germline V and J ends were trimmed by 1 base and 4 bases, with 9 bases remaining between them. The CDR3 is 14 residues long. Germline V gives CDR1 SGHVS, CDR2 FQNEAQ. CDR3 DNA sequence: TGTGCCAGCAGCTTAGGAGGGTGGGCAGATACGCAGTATTTT. Its protein is CASSLGGWADTQYF.

This chain connects TRBV3-1 (or the pseudogene TRBV3-2) to TRBJ2-7; TRBD1 is a possible D gene (6 bases). Germline CDR1 reads LGHDT; CDR2 reads YNNKEL (reference sequence). The CDR3 is 13 residues long. V lost 4 bases and J lost 2, with 9 bases in between. The CDR3 here is CASSLRQAYEQYF. The CDR3 nucleotides read TGTGCCAGCAGCCTCAGACAGGCCTACGAGCAGTACTTC.

CDR3 amino acids: CASSYRDRAIYEQYF. CDR3 nucleotides: TGTGCCAGCTCGTACCGGGACAGGGCTATTTACGAGCAGTACTTC. The chain has TRBV18 and TRBJ2-7; 9 bases align to TRBD1. The CDR3 has 15 amino acids. From germline, CDR1 is KGHSH and CDR2 LQKENI. V was clipped by 6 bases and J by 4 bases; unmatched bases: 10.

CDR3 region: CASSEGASGNGFLFF. Here the CDR3 DNA reads TGTGCCAGCAGTGAAGGAGCCTCAGGGAACGGGTTTCTGTTTTTT. The chain carries TRBV2 and TRBJ1-4; D perhaps matches TRBD1 (5 bases). This CDR3 is 15 amino acids long. Germline V lookup: CDR1 SNHLY, CDR2 FYNNEI. The V end lost 1 base, the J end lost 14 bases, and 20 bases lay between the germline ends.

The V gene is TRBV10-1, the J gene TRBJ1-6, with D uncertain. Per the germline V gene, CDR1 is WNHNN and CDR2 is SYGVQD (reference sequence). The CDR3 totals 14 residues. V dropped 4 bases and J dropped 6 bases, with 10 bases sitting between them. This CDR3 is CASSVSGFNSPLHF. CDR3 sequence (DNA): TGCGCCAGCAGTGTTTCAGGTTTTAATTCACCCCTCCACTTT.

The chain recombines TRBV5-4 with TRBJ2-7; TRBD2 matches at 9 bases. V gave up 4 bases and J gave up 3 bases; unmatched junction bases: 11. Germline V gene sequence: CDR1 SGHNT, CDR2 YYREEE (reference sequence). This CDR3 comprises 16 residues. In nucleotides, the CDR3 is TGTGCCAGCAGCAGAAAGCTAGCGGGGCGACACTACGAGCAGTACTTC. It encodes CASSRKLAGRHYEQYF.

The genes are TRBV28 and TRBJ2-7; tentatively, D is TRBD2 (6 bases). Trimming removed 6 bases at V and 3 bases at J, with 21 bases between. The CDR3 has 16 amino acids. Germline V gene sequence: CDR1 MDHEN, CDR2 SYDVKM. The DNA for the CDR3 is TGTGCCAGCAGACAATCCGGGACGGAGGGCCTCTACGAGCAGTACTTC. This gives the protein CASRQSGTEGLYEQYF.

The rearrangement links TRBV7-2 to TRBJ1-2; 11 bases line up with TRBD1. CDR1 and CDR2 from the germline V gene are SGHTA and FQGNSA. CDR3 length: 14 amino acids. After removal of 4 bases from V and 7 bases from J, the junction contained 5 bases not matched to a gene. CDR3 DNA: TGTGCCAGCAGCTCCCGGACAGGGGGCCCTGGCTACACCTTC. It codes for CASSSRTGGPGYTF.

This chain joins TRBV21-1 and TRBJ1-2; the table gives TRBD1 as D, unverified against the DNA. TRBV21-1 counts as a pseudogene. CDR3 length equals 12 residues. CDR3 sequence (DNA): TGTGCCAGCAGAAAAACAGAAAATGGCTACACCTTC. It translates to CASRKTENGYTF.

This clone was recorded only once. The chain combines TRBV5-1 with TRBJ1-4; maybe TRBD1 (6 bases). CDR3 length: 14 amino acids. Trimming left V 5 bases short and J 0 bases short, with 8 bases between. Germline loops: CDR1 SGHRS, CDR2 YFSETQ. The CDR3 here is CASRDSATNEKLFF. The CDR3 coding sequence is TGCGCCAGCAGGGACAGTGCAACTAATGAAAAACTGTTTTTT. Combining the CDR3 with reference TRBV5-1 and TRBJ1-4 gives the whole variable domain KAGVTQTPRYLIKTRGQQVTLSCSPISGHRSVSWYQQTPGQGLQFLFEYFSETQRNKGNFPGRFSGRQFSNSRSEMNVSTLELGDSALYLCASRDSATNEKLFFGSGTQLSVL.

The chain couples TRBV6-2 or TRBV6-3 to TRBJ1-2; the D gene is possibly TRBD1 (6 bases). Germline loops: CDR1 MNHEY, CDR2 SVGEGT. The V end was cut by 6 bases, the J end by 4 bases, with 18 bases between. The CDR3 is made up of 15 amino acids. The CDR3 sequence is CASRPSQGSFYGYTF. The CDR3 DNA sequence: TGTGCCAGCAGGCCTTCGCAGGGGAGCTTCTATGGCTACACCTTC.

This chain uses TRBV5-4 with TRBJ2-6, with D possibly matching TRBD1 (6 bases). The length of the CDR3 is 16 residues. Germline V CDR1 and CDR2: SGHNT, YYREEE (reference sequence). Trimming pared 0 bases from V and 4 bases from J, leaving 11 bases between. CDR3: CASSLASGQGANVLTF. DNA of the CDR3: TGTGCCAGCAGCTTGGCCTCAGGACAGGGGGCCAACGTCCTGACTTTC.

Details on this clone: In the same sample, other DNA sequences code for this CDR3. DNA of the CDR3: TGTGCCAGCAGGGACAGATCCTACGAGCAGTACTTC. Protein sequence: CASRDRSYEQYF. V is TRBV2 and J is TRBJ2-7; TRBD1 might be the D (6 bases). The ends were cut back, 6 bases at V and 1 base at J, with 7 bases in the middle. Germline V gives CDR1 SNHLY, CDR2 FYNNEI. The CDR3 length is 12 residues. Drawing the rest from reference TRBV2 and TRBJ2-7, the complete variable domain is EPEVTQTPSHQVTQMGQEVILRCVPISNHLYFYWYRQILGQKVEFLVSFYNNEISEKSEIFDDQFSVERPDGSNFTLKIRSTKLEDSAMYFCASRDRSYEQYFGPGTRLTVT.

The CDR3 DNA reads as TGTGCCAGCTCACCCGAAGGTAGCGGGGCCTCTGGGGATACGCAGTATTTT. It is translated as CASSPEGSGASGDTQYF. The chain uses TRBV18 and TRBJ2-3; 8 bases agree with TRBD2. The germline gives CDR1 KGHSH, CDR2 LQKENI. Unmatched junction bases numbered 14, after V lost 3 bases and J lost 6 bases. The CDR3 runs to 17 residues.

The rearrangement joins TRBV6-5 to TRBJ1-1, with 9 bases fitting TRBD1. The length of the CDR3 is 14 residues. Germline V CDR1 and CDR2: MNHEY, SVGAGI. V trimming: 9 bases; J trimming: 3 bases; junction bases outside the gene matches: 8. CDR3 bases: TGTGCCAGTAGCTACAGGGGGCGGGACACTGAAGCTTTCTTT. As protein: CASSYRGRDTEAFF.

The V call is TRBV19, the J call TRBJ2-1; 12 bases match TRBD2. V trimming: 3 bases; J trimming: 9 bases; junction bases outside the gene matches: 6. The CDR3 length is 15 residues. Germline loops: CDR1 LNHDA, CDR2 SQIVND (reference sequence). In DNA form, the CDR3 reads TGTGCCAGTAGTATTCGTCTAGCGGGGGGGAGTGAGCAGTTCTTC. It specifies CASSIRLAGGSEQFF.

The rearrangement links TRBV5-8 to TRBJ2-5; 10 positions match TRBD2. The CDR3 covers 15 residues. Looked up from germline, CDR1 is SGHTS and CDR2 is YDEGEE. Trimming cost V 2 bases and J 4 bases; bases outside gene matches: 5. The CDR3 DNA reads TGTGCCAGCAGCTTCGGGAGCGGGGGGGCAGAGACCCAGTACTTC. Translated, it gives CASSFGSGGAETQYF.

The chain is built from TRBV20-1 and TRBJ2-1; D ambiguous. CDR1 is DFQATT, CDR2 SNEGSKA, per germline (reference sequence). V was cut by 4 bases and J by 9 bases, with 10 bases left in between. CDR3 length: 11 amino acids. CDR3 loop: CSAKQVSEQFF. CDR3 nucleotides: TGCAGTGCTAAGCAGGTATCTGAGCAGTTCTTC.

The gene calls are TRBV2 and TRBJ1-1, with TRBD1 matching over 8 bases. CDR1 and CDR2 from the germline V gene are SNHLY and FYNNEI. The CDR3 totals 15 residues. The J segment lost 1 base and the V segment lost 5 bases, leaving 6 bases of the junction unmatched. The CDR3 nucleotides read TGTGCCAGCAGTCGGACAGGGCACTCGAACACTGAAGCTTTCTTT. It is translated as CASSRTGHSNTEAFF.

J is TRBJ2-3 and V is TRBV30, with D possibly matching TRBD2 (6 bases). The V end was cut by 5 bases, the J end by 7 bases, with 22 bases between. Germline values: CDR1 GTSNPN, CDR2 SVGIG (reference sequence). This CDR3 contains 15 residues. The CDR3 nucleotides read TGTGCCTGGGGGCCCGGGGGTTTGGCCCTTTATACGCAGTATTTT. Its translation is CAWGPGGLALYTQYF.

The rearrangement joins TRBV5-1 to TRBJ2-6; 8 bases align to TRBD1. J was trimmed by 8 bases and V by 6 bases; bases with no gene match: 10. The CDR3 extends over 15 amino acids. CDR1 SGHRS and CDR2 YFSETQ come from the germline V gene. CDR3 residues: CASTRLGTGSNVLTF. The CDR3 nucleotides read TGCGCCAGCACTCGTTTGGGGACAGGCTCCAACGTCCTGACTTTC.

This clone showed up just once. The chain carries TRBV29-1 and TRBJ2-3; D may be TRBD2 (5 bases). CDR1 and CDR2 (germline): SQVTM, ANQGSEA. This CDR3 has 10 amino acids. Trimming pared 4 bases from V and 10 bases from J, leaving 9 bases between. The DNA for the CDR3 is TGCAGCGTTGGAGGGTTGGCGCAGTATTTT. This gives the protein CSVGGLAQYF.

This sequence joins TRBV7-9 and TRBJ1-6; D may be TRBD1 (5 bases). This CDR3 is 17 amino acids long. The V end was cut by 2 bases, the J end by 1 base, with 12 bases between. Germline CDR1 is SEHNR and CDR2 is FQNEAQ (reference sequence). The CDR3 sequence is CASSLQAGISYNSPLHF. For the CDR3, the DNA is TGTGCCAGCAGCTTACAGGCAGGGATATCCTATAATTCACCCCTCCACTTT.

The CDR3: CASSARTGARNTEAFF. CDR3 DNA sequence: TGTGCCAGCAGCGCACGGACAGGGGCACGGAACACTGAAGCTTTCTTT. The rearrangement joins TRBV7-2 to TRBJ1-1; TRBD1 matches 9 bases. J was trimmed by 1 base and V by 5 bases; bases with no gene match: 8. The CDR3 covers 16 residues. Germline CDR1 is SGHTA and CDR2 is FQGNSA. Combining the CDR3 with reference TRBV7-2 and TRBJ1-1 gives the whole variable domain GAGVSQSPSNKVTEKGKDVELRCDPISGHTALYWYRQSLGQGLEFLIYFQGNSAPDKSGLPSDRFSAERTGGSVSTLTIQRTQQEDSAVYLCASSARTGARNTEAFFGQGTRLTVV.

The rearrangement joins TRBV9 to TRBJ1-3; TRBD1 matches 10 bases. CDR3 size: 17 residues. CDR1 and CDR2 (germline): SGDLS, YYNGEE. With 1 base clipped from V and 0 bases from J, the junction kept 4 bases outside the gene matches. Here the CDR3 DNA reads TGTGCCAGCAGCGTACCGAGGACAGGGGGCTCTGGAAACACCATATATTTT. Protein sequence: CASSVPRTGGSGNTIYF.